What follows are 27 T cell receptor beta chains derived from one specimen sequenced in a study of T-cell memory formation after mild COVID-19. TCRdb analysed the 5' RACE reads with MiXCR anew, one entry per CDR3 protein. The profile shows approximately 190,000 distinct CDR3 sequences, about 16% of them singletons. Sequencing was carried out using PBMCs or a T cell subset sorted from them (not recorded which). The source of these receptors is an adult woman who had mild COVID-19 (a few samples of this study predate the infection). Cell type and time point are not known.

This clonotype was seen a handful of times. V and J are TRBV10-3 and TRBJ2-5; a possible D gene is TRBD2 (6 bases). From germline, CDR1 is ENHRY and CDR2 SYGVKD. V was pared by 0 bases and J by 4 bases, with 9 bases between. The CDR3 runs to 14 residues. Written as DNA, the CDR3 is TGTGCCATCAGTGAGTCCCCCGGGGGAGAGACCCAGTACTTC. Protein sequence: CAISESPGGETQYF.

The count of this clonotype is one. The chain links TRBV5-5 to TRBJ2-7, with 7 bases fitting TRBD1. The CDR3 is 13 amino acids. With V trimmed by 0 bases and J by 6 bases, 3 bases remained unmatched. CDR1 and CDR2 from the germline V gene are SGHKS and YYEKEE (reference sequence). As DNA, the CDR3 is TGTGCCAGCAGCTTGGTGTCAGGGGGCGAGCAGTACGTC. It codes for CASSLVSGGEQYV.

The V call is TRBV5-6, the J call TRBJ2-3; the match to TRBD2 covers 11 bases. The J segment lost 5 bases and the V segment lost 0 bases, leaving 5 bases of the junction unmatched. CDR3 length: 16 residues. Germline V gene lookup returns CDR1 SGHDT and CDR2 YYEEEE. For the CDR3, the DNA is TGTGCCAGCAGCTTGGGTCAGGGACTAGCGGTAGATACGCAGTATTTT. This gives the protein CASSLGQGLAVDTQYF.

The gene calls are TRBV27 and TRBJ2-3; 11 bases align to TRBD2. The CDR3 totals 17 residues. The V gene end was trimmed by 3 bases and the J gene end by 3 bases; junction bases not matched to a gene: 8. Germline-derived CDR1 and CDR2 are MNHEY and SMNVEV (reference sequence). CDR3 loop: CASSFSGGGLGTDTQYF. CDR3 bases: TGTGCCAGCAGTTTTAGCGGGGGGGGCCTCGGAACAGATACGCAGTATTTT.

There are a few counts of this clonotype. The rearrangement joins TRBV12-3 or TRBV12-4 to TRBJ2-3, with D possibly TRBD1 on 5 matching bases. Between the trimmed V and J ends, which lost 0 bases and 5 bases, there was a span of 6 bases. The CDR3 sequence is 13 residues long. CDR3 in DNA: TGTGCCAGCAGTTTAGCAGGGGTAGATACGCAGTATTTT. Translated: CASSLAGVDTQYF.

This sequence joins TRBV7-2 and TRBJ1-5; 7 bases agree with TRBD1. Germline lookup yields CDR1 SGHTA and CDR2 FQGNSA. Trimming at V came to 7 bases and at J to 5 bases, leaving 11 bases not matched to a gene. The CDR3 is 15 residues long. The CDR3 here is CASIRQGGLDQPQHF. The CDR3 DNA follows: TGTGCCAGCATCCGACAGGGCGGTTTAGATCAGCCCCAGCATTTT.

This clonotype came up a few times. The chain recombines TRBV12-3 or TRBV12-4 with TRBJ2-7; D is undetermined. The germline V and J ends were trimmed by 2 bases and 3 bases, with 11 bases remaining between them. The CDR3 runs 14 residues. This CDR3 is CASSLRRPDYEQYF. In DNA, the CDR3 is TGTGCCAGCAGTTTAAGAAGGCCGGACTACGAGCAGTACTTC.

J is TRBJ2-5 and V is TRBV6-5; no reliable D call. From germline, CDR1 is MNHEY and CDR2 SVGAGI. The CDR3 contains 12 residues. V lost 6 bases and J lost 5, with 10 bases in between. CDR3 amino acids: CASSRSTETQYF. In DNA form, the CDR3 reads TGTGCCAGCAGCCGCAGTACGGAGACCCAGTACTTC.

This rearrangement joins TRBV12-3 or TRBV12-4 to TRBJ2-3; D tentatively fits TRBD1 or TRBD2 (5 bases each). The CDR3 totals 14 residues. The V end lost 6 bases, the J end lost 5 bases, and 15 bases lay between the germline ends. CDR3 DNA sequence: TGTGCCAGCAGAACCGGGACCCAGGGAGATACGCAGTATTTT. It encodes CASRTGTQGDTQYF.

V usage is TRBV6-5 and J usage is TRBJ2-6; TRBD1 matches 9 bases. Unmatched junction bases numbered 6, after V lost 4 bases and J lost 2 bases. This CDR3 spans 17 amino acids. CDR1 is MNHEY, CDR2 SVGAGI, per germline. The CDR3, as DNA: TGTGCCAGCAGTTCCGGACAGGGGAGAACTGGGGCCAACGTCCTGACTTTC. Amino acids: CASSSGQGRTGANVLTF.

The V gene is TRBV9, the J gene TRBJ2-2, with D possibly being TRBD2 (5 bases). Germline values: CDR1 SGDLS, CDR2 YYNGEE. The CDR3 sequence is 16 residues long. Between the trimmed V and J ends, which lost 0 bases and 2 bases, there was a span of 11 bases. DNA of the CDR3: TGTGCCAGCAGCGTAGGGGCTAGCCCAAACACCGGGGAGCTGTTTTTT. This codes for CASSVGASPNTGELFF.

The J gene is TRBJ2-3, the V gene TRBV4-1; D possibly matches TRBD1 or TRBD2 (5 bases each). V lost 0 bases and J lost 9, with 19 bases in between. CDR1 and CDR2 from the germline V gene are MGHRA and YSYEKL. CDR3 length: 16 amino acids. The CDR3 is CASSQDRGRTFWTQYF. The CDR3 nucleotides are TGCGCCAGCAGCCAAGATAGGGGACGGACCTTTTGGACGCAGTATTTT.

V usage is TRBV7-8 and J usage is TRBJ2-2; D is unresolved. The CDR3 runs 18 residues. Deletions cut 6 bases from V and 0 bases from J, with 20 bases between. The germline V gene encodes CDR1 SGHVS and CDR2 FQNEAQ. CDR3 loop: CASRPDPVDSSNTGELFF. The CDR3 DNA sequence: TGTGCCAGCAGACCCGATCCGGTGGATTCATCGAACACCGGGGAGCTGTTTTTT.

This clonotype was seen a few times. CDR3 DNA: TGCGCCAGCAGCTTGGGACTCAGTTATCGTGGTGTAATCACAGATACGCAGTATTTT. This encodes CASSLGLSYRGVITDTQYF. The gene calls are TRBV5-1 and TRBJ2-3; the D is unclear. The germline CDR1 and CDR2 sequences are SGHRS and YFSETQ. V lost 0 bases, J lost 2 bases, and 22 bases lay in between. The CDR3 loop spans 19 amino acids. Complete variable domain (other parts from reference TRBV5-1 and TRBJ2-3): KAGVTQTPRYLIKTRGQQVTLSCSPISGHRSVSWYQQTPGQGLQFLFEYFSETQRNKGNFPGRFSGRQFSNSRSEMNVSTLELGDSALYLCASSLGLSYRGVITDTQYFGPGTRLTVL.

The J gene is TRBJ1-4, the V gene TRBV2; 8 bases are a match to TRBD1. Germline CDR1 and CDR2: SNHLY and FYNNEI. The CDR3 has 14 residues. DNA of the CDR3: TGTGCTTCTCGGGGGACAGGCGGGAATGAAAAACTGTTTTTT. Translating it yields CASRGTGGNEKLFF.

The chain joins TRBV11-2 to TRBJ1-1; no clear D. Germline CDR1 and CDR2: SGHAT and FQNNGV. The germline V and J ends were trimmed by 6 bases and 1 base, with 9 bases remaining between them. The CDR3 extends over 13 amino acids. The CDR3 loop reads CASSQIRNTEAFF. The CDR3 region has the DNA TGTGCCAGCAGTCAAATTCGGAACACTGAAGCTTTCTTT.

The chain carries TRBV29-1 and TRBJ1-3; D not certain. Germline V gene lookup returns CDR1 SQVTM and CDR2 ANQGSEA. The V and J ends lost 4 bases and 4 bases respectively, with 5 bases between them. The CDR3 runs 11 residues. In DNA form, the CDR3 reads TGCAGCGTTGTCGAGGGAAACACCATATATTTT. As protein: CSVVEGNTIYF.

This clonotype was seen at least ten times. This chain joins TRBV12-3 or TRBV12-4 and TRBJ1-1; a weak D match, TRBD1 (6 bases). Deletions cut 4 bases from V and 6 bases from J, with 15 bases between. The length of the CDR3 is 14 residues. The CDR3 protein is CASSSWVGGPEAFF. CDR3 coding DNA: TGTGCCAGCAGTTCCTGGGTCGGGGGGCCTGAAGCTTTCTTT.

The CDR3: CASSLHAHTSGDTEAFF. The CDR3 DNA follows: TGTGCCAGCAGCTTGCACGCGCACACCTCAGGGGACACTGAAGCTTTCTTT. The chain couples TRBV5-5 to TRBJ1-1; a weak D match, TRBD1 (6 bases). The length of the CDR3 is 17 residues. Trimming stripped 1 base from V and 3 bases from J, with 19 bases between. Per germline, CDR1 SGHKS and CDR2 YYEKEE (reference sequence).

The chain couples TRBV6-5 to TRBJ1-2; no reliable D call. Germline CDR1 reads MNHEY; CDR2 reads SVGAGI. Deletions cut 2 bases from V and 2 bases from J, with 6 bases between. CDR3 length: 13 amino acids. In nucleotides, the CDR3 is TGTGCCAGCAGTTACCAGAGAAACTATGGCTACACCTTC. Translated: CASSYQRNYGYTF.

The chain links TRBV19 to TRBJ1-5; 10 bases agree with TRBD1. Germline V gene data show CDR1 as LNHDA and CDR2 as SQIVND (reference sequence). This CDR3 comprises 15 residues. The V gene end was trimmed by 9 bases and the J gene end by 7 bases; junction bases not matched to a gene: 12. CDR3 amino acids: CASVTGTGVGQPQHF. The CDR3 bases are TGTGCCAGCGTCACCGGGACAGGGGTAGGGCAGCCCCAGCATTTT.

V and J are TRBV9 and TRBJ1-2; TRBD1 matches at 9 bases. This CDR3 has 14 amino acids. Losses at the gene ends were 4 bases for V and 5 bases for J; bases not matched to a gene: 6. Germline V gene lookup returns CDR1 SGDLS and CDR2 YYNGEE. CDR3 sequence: CASSPGDREYGYTF. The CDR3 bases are TGTGCCAGCAGCCCGGGGGACAGGGAATATGGCTACACCTTC. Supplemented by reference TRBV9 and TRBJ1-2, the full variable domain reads DSGVTQTPKHLITATGQRVTLRCSPRSGDLSVYWYQQSLDQGLQFLIQYYNGEERAKGNILERFSAQQFPDLHSELNLSSLELGDSALYFCASSPGDREYGYTFGSGTRLTVV.

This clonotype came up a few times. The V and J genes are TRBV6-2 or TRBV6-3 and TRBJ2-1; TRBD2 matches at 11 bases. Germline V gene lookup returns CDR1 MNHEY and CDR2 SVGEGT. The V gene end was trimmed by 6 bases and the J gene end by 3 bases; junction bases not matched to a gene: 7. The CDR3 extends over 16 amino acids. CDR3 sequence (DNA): TGTGCCAGCAGACAATTAGCGGGAGGGGTCTACAATGAGCAGTTCTTC. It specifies CASRQLAGGVYNEQFF.

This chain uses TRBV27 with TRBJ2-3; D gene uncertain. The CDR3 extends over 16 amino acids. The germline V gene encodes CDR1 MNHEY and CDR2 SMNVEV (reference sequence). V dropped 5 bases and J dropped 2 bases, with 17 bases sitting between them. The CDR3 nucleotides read TGTGCCAGCAGTGTTTCCGGGCCCCGCAACACAGATACGCAGTATTTT. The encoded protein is CASSVSGPRNTDTQYF.

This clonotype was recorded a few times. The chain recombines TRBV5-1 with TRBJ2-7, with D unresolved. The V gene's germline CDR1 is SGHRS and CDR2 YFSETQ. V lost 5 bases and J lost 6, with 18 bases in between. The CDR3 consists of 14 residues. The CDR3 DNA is TGCGCCAGCAGTAGAGCCGGGCAGCGAGGCGAGCAGTACTTC. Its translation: CASSRAGQRGEQYF.

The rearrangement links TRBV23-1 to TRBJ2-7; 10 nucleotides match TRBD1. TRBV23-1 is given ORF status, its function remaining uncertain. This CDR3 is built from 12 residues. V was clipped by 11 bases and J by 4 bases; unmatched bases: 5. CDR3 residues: CARKGQGYEQYF. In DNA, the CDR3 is TGCGCCCGCAAGGGACAGGGGTACGAGCAGTACTTC.

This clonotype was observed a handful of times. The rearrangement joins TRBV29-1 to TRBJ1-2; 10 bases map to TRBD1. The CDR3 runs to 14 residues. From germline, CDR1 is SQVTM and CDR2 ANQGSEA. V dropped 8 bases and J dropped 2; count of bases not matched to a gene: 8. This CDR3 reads CSTPTGGENYGYTF. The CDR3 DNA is TGCAGCACTCCGACAGGGGGCGAGAACTATGGCTACACCTTC.